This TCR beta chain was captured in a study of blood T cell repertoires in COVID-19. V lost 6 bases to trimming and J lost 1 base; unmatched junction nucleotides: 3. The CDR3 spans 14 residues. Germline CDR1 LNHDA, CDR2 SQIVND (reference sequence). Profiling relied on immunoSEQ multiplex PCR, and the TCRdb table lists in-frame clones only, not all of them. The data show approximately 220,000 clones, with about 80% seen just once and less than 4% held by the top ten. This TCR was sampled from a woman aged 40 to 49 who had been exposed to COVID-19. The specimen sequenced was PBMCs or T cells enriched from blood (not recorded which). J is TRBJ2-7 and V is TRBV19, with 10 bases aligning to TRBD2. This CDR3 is CASRDSGGSYEQYF. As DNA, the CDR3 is TGTGCCAGTAGGGATAGCGGGGGGTCCTACGAGCAGTACTTC.